Each of the 32 T cell receptor beta chains below was sequenced from the same sample in a study of OX40 agonist ivuxolimab in advanced cancers. The repertoire was sequenced with immunoSEQ multiplex PCR; TCRdb's copy has only in-frame clones and lacks some. In the table there are about 82,000 clones, approximately 85% of which are singletons. Sequences were derived from CD4+ or CD8+ T cells sorted from blood, sampled in a trial of the OX40 agonist ivuxolimab. The receptors shown here come from an adult with an advanced solid tumor such as melanoma, head and neck, liver or kidney cancer.

This clone was picked up one time. This chain links TRBV27 with TRBJ1-2; D perhaps matches TRBD1 (6 bases). The CDR3 runs to 14 residues. Germline CDR1 reads MNHEY; CDR2 reads SMNVEV (reference sequence). The V and J ends lost 4 bases and 3 bases respectively, with 12 bases between them. For the CDR3, the DNA is TGTGCCAGCAGTTCTGGACAGCCCTACTATGGCTACACCTTC. Translation: CASSSGQPYYGYTF.

The J gene is TRBJ2-1, the V gene TRBV5-1, with a tentative D call TRBD1 (5 bases). Germline CDR1 is SGHRS and CDR2 is YFSETQ. V was cut by 3 bases and J by 3 bases, with 10 bases left in between. This CDR3 contains 14 residues. The CDR3 bases are TGCGCCAGCAGCTCGGACATCCTCTACAATGAGCAGTTCTTC. This sequence encodes CASSSDILYNEQFF.

V gene TRBV7-9 combines with J gene TRBJ1-1; TRBD1 matches 8 bases. The junction had 5 bases not matched to a gene; V was cut back by 0 bases and J by 5 bases. From germline, CDR1 is SEHNR and CDR2 FQNEAQ (reference sequence). This CDR3 has 15 amino acids. For the CDR3, the DNA is TGTGCCAGCAGCTTAGCGGACAGGGTAATGACTGAAGCTTTCTTT. The encoded protein is CASSLADRVMTEAFF.

The rearrangement links TRBV27 to TRBJ1-4; D is possibly TRBD1 (6 bases). Germline lookup yields CDR1 MNHEY and CDR2 SMNVEV (reference sequence). Trimming took off 7 bases at V and 8 bases at J, with 20 bases between the two ends. This CDR3 is 15 amino acids long. CDR3 DNA: TGTGCCAGCATGAAGTCTAACAGGGTAGGAGAAAAACTGTTTTTT. Protein: CASMKSNRVGEKLFF.

The table lists this clone with a count of one. The rearrangement links TRBV6-5 to TRBJ2-1, with D possibly matching TRBD1 (7 bases). CDR3 length equals 15 residues. The ends were cut back, 4 bases at V and 10 bases at J, with 20 bases in the middle. Germline CDR1 MNHEY, CDR2 SVGAGI. CDR3 sequence (DNA): TGTGCCAGCAGTTCACCTCGGACAGGTCGGGGGGAGCAGTTCTTC. Translated, it gives CASSSPRTGRGEQFF.

This chain links TRBV4-2 with TRBJ2-1, with unresolved D. Trimming took 1 base from V and 6 from J, leaving 7 bases between them. From germline, CDR1 is LGHNA and CDR2 YNFKEQ. This CDR3 is built from 13 residues. In nucleotides, the CDR3 is TGTGCCAGCAGCCAAGCCGCCCTCAATGAGCAGTTCTTC. Its protein product is CASSQAALNEQFF.

The chain employs TRBV4-3 and TRBJ2-7; 8 nucleotides agree with TRBD1. V was pared by 3 bases and J by 3 bases, with 4 bases of the junction left unmatched. CDR1 is LGHNA and CDR2 is YSLEER in the germline V gene. This CDR3 has 14 amino acids. The CDR3 coding sequence is TGCGCCAGCAGCCATGGGGACAGGAACTACGAGCAGTACTTC. Amino acids: CASSHGDRNYEQYF.

The chain joins TRBV5-1 to TRBJ2-4; 9 positions agree with TRBD1. The CDR3 runs 14 residues. Germline lookup yields CDR1 SGHRS and CDR2 YFSETQ. The J segment lost 7 bases and the V segment lost 1 base, leaving 3 bases of the junction unmatched. CDR3 region: CASSLNRGLNIQYF. For the CDR3, the DNA is TGCGCCAGCAGCTTGAACAGGGGGCTTAACATTCAGTACTTC.

The chain is built from TRBV10-3 and TRBJ2-3, with a weak D call TRBD2 (6 bases). The germline V gene has CDR1 ENHRY and CDR2 SYGVKD. The CDR3 is 15 amino acids. Trimming removed 2 bases from V and 2 bases from J, with 11 bases in between. This CDR3 reads CAISETGLYTDTQYF. Written as DNA, the CDR3 is TGTGCCATCAGTGAGACGGGACTTTACACAGATACGCAGTATTTT.

This clone was seen a handful of times. The genes are TRBV6-1 and TRBJ2-5, with a tentative D call TRBD1 (6 bases). The CDR3 contains 13 residues. The V gene lost 6 bases and the J gene lost 5 bases, with 13 bases spanning the gap. Germline V gene sequence: CDR1 MNHNS, CDR2 SASEGT. Written as DNA, the CDR3 is TGTGCCAGCAGCCCTACAGGGATGGAGACCCAGTACTTC. It is translated as CASSPTGMETQYF.

The sample holds one count of this clone. V gene TRBV5-6 combines with J gene TRBJ1-1; possible D gene TRBD1, 6 bases. The germline gives CDR1 SGHDT, CDR2 YYEEEE. The CDR3 has 16 amino acids. Trimming pared 2 bases from V and 1 base from J, leaving 15 bases between. The CDR3: CASSFHLGAANTEAFF. The CDR3 DNA sequence: TGTGCCAGCAGCTTCCACTTGGGGGCCGCGAACACTGAAGCTTTCTTT.

The chain carries TRBV30 and TRBJ2-4, with D unclear. Trimming took 0 bases from V and 4 from J, leaving 13 bases between them. The length of the CDR3 is 15 residues. Germline loops: CDR1 GTSNPN, CDR2 SVGIG (reference sequence). CDR3 bases: TGTGCCTGGAGTGTAGACCGGGTCCAAAAAAACATTCAGTACTTC. This translates into CAWSVDRVQKNIQYF. Drawing the rest from reference TRBV30 and TRBJ2-4, the complete variable domain is SQTIHQWPATLVQPVGSPLSLECTVEGTSNPNLYWYRQAAGRGLQLLFYSVGIGQISSEVPQNLSASRPQDRQFILSSKKLLLSDSGFYLCAWSVDRVQKNIQYFGAGTRLSVL.

This chain uses TRBV7-6 with TRBJ1-3; 9 bases align to TRBD1. The J segment lost 4 bases and the V segment lost 2 bases, leaving 6 bases of the junction unmatched. Looked up from germline, CDR1 is SGHVS and CDR2 is FNYEAQ. The CDR3 spans 16 residues. CDR3 DNA sequence: TGTGCCAGCAGCTTATCTCGGACAGGGGCAGGAAACACCATATATTTT. Its translation is CASSLSRTGAGNTIYF.

The J gene is TRBJ1-2, the V gene TRBV5-1; D is undetermined. CDR1 is SGHRS, CDR2 YFSETQ, per germline. The CDR3 is made up of 14 amino acids. V was trimmed by 6 bases and J by 8 bases, leaving 20 bases between them. The CDR3 here is CASIGSDVAGGYTF. The CDR3 coding sequence is TGCGCCAGCATTGGGTCGGACGTGGCCGGGGGCTACACCTTC.

The chain links TRBV5-1 to TRBJ2-3; 9 bases agree with TRBD1. The junction had 4 bases not matched to a gene; V was cut back by 4 bases and J by 1 base. Germline V lookup: CDR1 SGHRS, CDR2 YFSETQ. The CDR3 runs 15 residues. CDR3 protein: CASSTRTGGTDTQYF. The CDR3 DNA reads TGCGCCAGCAGCACCCGGACAGGGGGCACAGATACGCAGTATTTT. Full variable domain (remainder filled in from reference TRBV5-1 and TRBJ2-3): KAGVTQTPRYLIKTRGQQVTLSCSPISGHRSVSWYQQTPGQGLQFLFEYFSETQRNKGNFPGRFSGRQFSNSRSEMNVSTLELGDSALYLCASSTRTGGTDTQYFGPGTRLTVL.

The chain is built from TRBV7-2 and TRBJ1-4; no clear D. The germline V gene has CDR1 SGHTA and CDR2 FQGNSA. The V end lost 2 bases, the J end lost 3 bases, and 10 bases lay between the germline ends. The CDR3 is 15 residues long. The CDR3 loop reads CASSLMGVANEKLFF. The CDR3 DNA is TGTGCCAGCAGCTTAATGGGAGTGGCTAATGAAAAACTGTTTTTT.

The V and J genes are TRBV27 and TRBJ2-7; tentatively, D is TRBD2 (5 bases). The CDR3 covers 14 residues. The V end was cut by 10 bases, the J end by 2 bases, with 18 bases between. CDR1 and CDR2 from the germline V gene are MNHEY and SMNVEV (reference sequence). The CDR3 DNA follows: TGTGCCACCAAAGTCTCAGCCGGGACCTACGAGCAGTACTTC. Residues: CATKVSAGTYEQYF.

The chain combines TRBV5-4 with TRBJ2-5; maybe TRBD2 (5 bases). This CDR3 is built from 17 residues. Per germline, CDR1 SGHNT and CDR2 YYREEE (reference sequence). Deletions cut 3 bases from V and 2 bases from J, with 20 bases between. CDR3: CASSYPSRGGSQETQYF. CDR3 nucleotide sequence: TGTGCCAGCAGCTACCCGTCCAGAGGTGGGAGTCAAGAGACCCAGTACTTC. The full variable domain, rest sourced from reference TRBV5-4 and TRBJ2-5, is ETGVTQSPTHLIKTRGQQVTLRCSSQSGHNTVSWYQQALGQGPQFIFQYYREEENGRGNFPPRFSGLQFPNYSSELNVNALELDDSALYLCASSYPSRGGSQETQYFGPGTRLLVL.

Here the CDR3 reads CASSFLPLGTEAFF. CDR3 nucleotide sequence: TGCGCCAGCAGCTTCCTCCCCCTGGGGACTGAAGCTTTCTTT. The chain employs TRBV5-1 and TRBJ1-1; D gene uncertain. The germline V and J ends were trimmed by 2 bases and 5 bases, with 13 bases remaining between them. The CDR3 totals 14 residues. CDR1 is SGHRS and CDR2 is YFSETQ in the germline V gene.

The rearrangement links TRBV28 to TRBJ2-7; D is uncertain. V lost 2 bases and J 0 bases, leaving 11 bases between the germline ends. This CDR3 contains 15 residues. CDR1 and CDR2 (germline): MDHEN, SYDVKM. CDR3 loop: CASSLIRLSSYEQYF. CDR3 in DNA: TGTGCCAGCAGTTTAATCCGTCTGAGCTCCTACGAGCAGTACTTC.

The chain has TRBV2 and TRBJ2-1; possibly TRBD1 for D (6 bases). Trimming cost V 4 bases and J 7 bases, with 14 bases left between them. The CDR3 consists of 14 residues. In germline, CDR1 is SNHLY, CDR2 FYNNEI. CDR3 amino acids: CASSGQVISNEQFF. For the CDR3, the DNA is TGTGCCAGCAGTGGACAGGTTATTAGTAATGAGCAGTTCTTC.

A single count supports this clone. V gene TRBV9 combines with J gene TRBJ2-2; TRBD2 aligns across 9 bases. Germline V gene data show CDR1 as SGDLS and CDR2 as YYNGEE. This CDR3 is 14 amino acids long. V gave up 3 bases and J gave up 5 bases; unmatched junction bases: 2. CDR3 in DNA: TGTGCCAGCAGCGCGGGACTAGCTACCGGGGAGCTGTTTTTT. Its translation is CASSAGLATGELFF.

The chain recombines TRBV6-5 with TRBJ1-6; TRBD1 is a possible D gene (6 bases). Germline V lookup: CDR1 MNHEY, CDR2 SVGAGI. The CDR3 loop spans 14 amino acids. V was pared by 0 bases and J by 10 bases, with 10 bases between. In DNA form, the CDR3 reads TGTGCCAGCAGTTACTCAGGGACACAATCACCCCTCCACTTT. Residues: CASSYSGTQSPLHF.

This chain joins TRBV2 and TRBJ1-2; no clear D. V was shortened by 4 bases and J by 4 bases, with 7 bases between the two germline ends. CDR3 length: 12 amino acids. Germline V gives CDR1 SNHLY, CDR2 FYNNEI. CDR3 protein: CASSAGIYGYTF. As DNA, the CDR3 is TGTGCCAGCAGTGCTGGGATCTATGGCTACACCTTC.

The chain employs TRBV4-1 and TRBJ2-5; 13 bases line up with TRBD2. The V and J ends lost 3 bases and 3 bases, in that order; junction bases with no gene match: 4. Germline V lookup: CDR1 MGHRA, CDR2 YSYEKL. The CDR3 covers 16 residues. DNA of the CDR3: TGCGCCAGCAGCCAGGCGGGGACTAGCGGGGAAGAGACCCAGTACTTC. This codes for CASSQAGTSGEETQYF.

This chain uses TRBV30 with TRBJ2-1; 7 bases match TRBD1. The CDR3 runs to 13 residues. Germline assignment: CDR1 GTSNPN and CDR2 SVGIG (reference sequence). Trimming took 4 bases from V and 3 from J; bases not matched to a gene: 3. The CDR3 reads CAWNRDSYNEQFF. CDR3 DNA: TGTGCCTGGAATCGGGACAGCTACAATGAGCAGTTCTTC.

The chain combines TRBV7-9 with TRBJ1-2, with D uncertain. The V end was cut by 5 bases, the J end by 4 bases, with 17 bases between. The CDR3 loop spans 15 amino acids. CDR1 and CDR2 from the germline V gene are SEHNR and FQNEAQ (reference sequence). CDR3 in amino acids: CASSPEARGSYGYTF. The CDR3 coding sequence is TGTGCCAGCAGCCCAGAAGCCCGTGGCAGCTATGGCTACACCTTC.

This clone was counted only a few times. The CDR3 spells CASSLAASNQPQHF. The DNA for the CDR3 is TGTGCCAGCAGCTTAGCGGCCAGCAATCAGCCCCAGCATTTT. The rearrangement uses TRBV7-8 and TRBJ1-5; no definite D call. V lost 0 bases to trimming and J lost 1 base, with 4 bases between them. There are 14 residues in the CDR3. The germline gives CDR1 SGHVS, CDR2 FQNEAQ.

The chain joins TRBV6-1 to TRBJ2-6; TRBD2 is a possible D gene (6 bases). Germline CDR1 is MNHNS and CDR2 is SASEGT. This CDR3 spans 16 amino acids. Trimming removed 2 bases from V and 4 bases from J, with 12 bases in between. Here the CDR3 reads CASSERAGTGANVLTF. The CDR3 coding sequence is TGTGCCAGCAGTGAACGGGCGGGGACGGGGGCCAACGTCCTGACTTTC.

CDR3 sequence reads: CATSKLQEQETQYF. CDR3 nucleotide sequence: TGTGCCACCAGCAAGTTACAGGAACAAGAGACCCAGTACTTC. The genes are TRBV15 and TRBJ2-5; TRBD1 is a possible D gene (5 bases). The length of the CDR3 is 14 residues. V shed 4 bases and J shed 2 bases, with 11 bases lying between them. The germline gives CDR1 LNHNV, CDR2 YYDKDF (reference sequence).

The chain has TRBV5-1 and TRBJ2-7; 13 nucleotides line up with TRBD2. The CDR3 consists of 21 residues. Germline V gives CDR1 SGHRS, CDR2 YFSETQ. Trimming took 1 base from V and 1 from J; bases not matched to a gene: 17. The CDR3 nucleotides are TGCGCCAGCAGCTTGAAAGGCGACACCGGGACTAGCGGGACCCGATCCTACGAGCAGTACTTC. Its protein product is CASSLKGDTGTSGTRSYEQYF.

This rearrangement joins TRBV5-1 to TRBJ2-1; TRBD2 matches at 9 bases. This CDR3 has 15 amino acids. V lost 0 bases to trimming and J lost 10 bases; unmatched junction nucleotides: 8. Germline assignment: CDR1 SGHRS and CDR2 YFSETQ. The CDR3, as DNA: TGCGCCAGCAGCTTGGGACTAGCGGTGACCTTCGAGCAGTTCTTC. Encoded protein: CASSLGLAVTFEQFF.